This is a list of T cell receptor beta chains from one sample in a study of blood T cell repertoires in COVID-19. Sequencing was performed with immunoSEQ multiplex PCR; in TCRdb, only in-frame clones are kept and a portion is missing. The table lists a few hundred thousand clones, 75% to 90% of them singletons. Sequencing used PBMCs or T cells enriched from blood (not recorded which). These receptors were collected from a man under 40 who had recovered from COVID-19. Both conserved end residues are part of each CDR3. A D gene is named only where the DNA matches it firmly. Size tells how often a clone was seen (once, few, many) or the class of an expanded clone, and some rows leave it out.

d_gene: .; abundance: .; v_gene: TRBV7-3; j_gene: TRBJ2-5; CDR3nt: TGTGCCAGCAGCTTAACGGCCGTGGAGACCCAGTACTTC; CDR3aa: CASSLTAVETQYF
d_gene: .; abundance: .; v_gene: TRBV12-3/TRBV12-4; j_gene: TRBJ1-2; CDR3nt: TGTGCCAGCAGTCGGGACAACGGGTATGGCTACACCTTC; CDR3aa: CASSRDNGYGYTF
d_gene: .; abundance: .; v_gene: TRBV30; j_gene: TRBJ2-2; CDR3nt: TGTGCCTGGTCCAGCCCGGGGACAATTACCGGGGAGCTGTTTTTT; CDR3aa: CAWSSPGTITGELFF
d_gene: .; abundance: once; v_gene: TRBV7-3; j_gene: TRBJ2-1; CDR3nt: TGTGCCAGCAGCTCGACTAGTGGGAGAATGTTGGGTGAGCAGTTCTTC; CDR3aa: CASSSTSGRMLGEQFF
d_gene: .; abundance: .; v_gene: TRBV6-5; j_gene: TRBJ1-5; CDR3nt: TGTGCCAGCAGTCTGGGGGGGTTTCAGCCCCAGCATTTT; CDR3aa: CASSLGGFQPQHF
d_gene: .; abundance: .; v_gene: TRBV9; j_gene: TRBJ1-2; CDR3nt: TGTGCCAGCAGCATCAAGGACAGATGGGGCTACACCTTC; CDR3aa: CASSIKDRWGYTF
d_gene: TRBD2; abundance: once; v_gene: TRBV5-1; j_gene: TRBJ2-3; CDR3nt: TGCGCCAGCGGGTCTAGCGGGACTAGCACAGATACGCAGTATTTT; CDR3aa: CASGSSGTSTDTQYF
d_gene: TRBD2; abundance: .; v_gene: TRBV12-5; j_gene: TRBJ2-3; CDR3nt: TGTGCTAGTGGGACGGGACTAGCGGGAGTGGAGGAGTATTTT; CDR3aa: CASGTGLAGVEEYF
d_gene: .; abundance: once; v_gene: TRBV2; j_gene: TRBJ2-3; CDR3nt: TGTGCCAGCAGTGAAGCTTTCGGGAGTACAGATACGCAGTATTTT; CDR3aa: CASSEAFGSTDTQYF
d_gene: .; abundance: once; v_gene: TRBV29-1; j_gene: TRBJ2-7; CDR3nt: TGCAGCGTCGCTGGGAGTGGGGAGCAGTACTTC; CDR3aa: CSVAGSGEQYF
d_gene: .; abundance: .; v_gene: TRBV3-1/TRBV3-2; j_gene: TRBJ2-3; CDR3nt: TGTGCCAGCAGCCAAGAGACGAGTTCGGGGCAGTATTTT; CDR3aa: CASSQETSSGQYF
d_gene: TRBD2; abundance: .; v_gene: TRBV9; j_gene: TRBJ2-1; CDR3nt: TGTGCCAGCAGCGTGGGACTAGGGTTGGATGAGCAGTTCTTC; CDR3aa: CASSVGLGLDEQFF
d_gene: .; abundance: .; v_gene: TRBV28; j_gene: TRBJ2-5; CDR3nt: TGTGCCAGCAGTTTACGGCCGCCGGGAGAGACCCAGTACTTC; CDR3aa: CASSLRPPGETQYF
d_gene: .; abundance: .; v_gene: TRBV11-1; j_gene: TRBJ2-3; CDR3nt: TGTGCCAGCAGCCTCCTAAGCGGTGACACAGATACGCAGTATTTT; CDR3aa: CASSLLSGDTDTQYF
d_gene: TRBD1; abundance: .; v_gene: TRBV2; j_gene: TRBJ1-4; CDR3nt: TGTGCCAGCAGGACCGGGACAGGGACCTTTGGGGAAAAACTGTTTTTT; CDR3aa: CASRTGTGTFGEKLFF
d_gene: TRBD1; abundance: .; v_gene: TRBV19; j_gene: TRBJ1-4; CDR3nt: TGTGCCAGTAGTAGCGGGACAGGGGCTGAAAAACTGTTTTTT; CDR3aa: CASSSGTGAEKLFF
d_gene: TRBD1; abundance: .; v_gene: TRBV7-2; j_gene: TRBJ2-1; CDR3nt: TGTGCCAGCAGCCCCCTGGGGCAGGGGGCCTACAATGAGCAGTTCTTC; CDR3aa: CASSPLGQGAYNEQFF
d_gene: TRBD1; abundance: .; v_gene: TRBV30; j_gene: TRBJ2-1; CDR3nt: TGTGCCTGGAGTGGAGGACCACAGGGGGTGTACAATGAGCAGTTCTTC; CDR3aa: CAWSGGPQGVYNEQFF
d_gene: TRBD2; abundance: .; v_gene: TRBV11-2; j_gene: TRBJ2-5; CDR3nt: TGTGCCAGCAGACCCCCGGGACTAGCGGGTAAAGAGACCCAGTACTTC; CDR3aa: CASRPPGLAGKETQYF
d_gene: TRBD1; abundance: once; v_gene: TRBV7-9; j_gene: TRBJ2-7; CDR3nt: TGTGCCAGCAGCTTAGTAGAGGGACAGGGGGCCTACGAGCAGTACTTC; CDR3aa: CASSLVEGQGAYEQYF
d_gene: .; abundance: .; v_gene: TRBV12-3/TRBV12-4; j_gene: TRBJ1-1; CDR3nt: TGTGCCAGCAGCGAGGGGGTAGTCACTGAAGCTTTCTTT; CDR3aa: CASSEGVVTEAFF
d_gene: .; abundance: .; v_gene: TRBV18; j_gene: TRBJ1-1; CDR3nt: TGTGCCAGCTCACTGTCAGGAGGAGGGAACACTGAAGCTTTCTTT; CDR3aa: CASSLSGGGNTEAFF
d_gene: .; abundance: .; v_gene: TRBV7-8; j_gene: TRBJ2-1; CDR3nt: TGTGCCAGCAGCTTAGCGGCGGCACTGTATGGAGGGCAGTTCTTC; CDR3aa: CASSLAAALYGGQFF
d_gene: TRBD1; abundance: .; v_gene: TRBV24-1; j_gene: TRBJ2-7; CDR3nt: TGTGCCACCAGTGATTCAGGACAGGGATGGAACGAGCAGTACTTC; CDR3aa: CATSDSGQGWNEQYF